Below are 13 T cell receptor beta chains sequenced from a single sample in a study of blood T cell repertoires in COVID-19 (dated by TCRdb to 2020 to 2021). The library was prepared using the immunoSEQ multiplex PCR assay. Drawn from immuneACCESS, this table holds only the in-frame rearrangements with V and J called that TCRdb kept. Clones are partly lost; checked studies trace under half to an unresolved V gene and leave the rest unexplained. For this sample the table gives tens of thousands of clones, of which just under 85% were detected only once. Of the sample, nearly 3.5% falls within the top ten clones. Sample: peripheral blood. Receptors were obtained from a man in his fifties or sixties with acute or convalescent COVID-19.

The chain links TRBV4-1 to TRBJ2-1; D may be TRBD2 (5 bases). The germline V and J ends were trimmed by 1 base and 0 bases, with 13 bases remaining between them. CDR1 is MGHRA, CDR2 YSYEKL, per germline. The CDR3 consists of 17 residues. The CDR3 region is CASSQVGGLSSYNEQFF. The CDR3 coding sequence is TGCGCCAGCAGCCAAGTAGGTGGACTGAGCTCCTACAATGAGCAGTTCTTC.

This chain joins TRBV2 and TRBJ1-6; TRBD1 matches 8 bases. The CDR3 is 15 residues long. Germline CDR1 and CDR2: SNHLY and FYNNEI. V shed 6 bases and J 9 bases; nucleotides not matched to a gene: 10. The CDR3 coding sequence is TGTGCCAGCAGCGGCGGACAGGGACGGAGTTCACCCCTCCACTTT. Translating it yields CASSGGQGRSSPLHF.

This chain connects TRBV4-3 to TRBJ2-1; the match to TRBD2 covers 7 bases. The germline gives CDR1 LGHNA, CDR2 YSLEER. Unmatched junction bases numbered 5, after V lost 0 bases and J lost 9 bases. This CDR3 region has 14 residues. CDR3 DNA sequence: TGCGCCAGCAGCCAAGAGGCGGGGGTTGGTGAGCAGTTCTTC. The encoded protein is CASSQEAGVGEQFF.

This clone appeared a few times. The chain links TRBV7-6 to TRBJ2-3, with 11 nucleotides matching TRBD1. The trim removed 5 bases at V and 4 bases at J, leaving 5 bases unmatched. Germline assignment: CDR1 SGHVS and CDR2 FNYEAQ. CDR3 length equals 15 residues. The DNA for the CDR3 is TGTGCCAGCAGCCCCGGACAGGGGGCCTCAGATACGCAGTATTTT. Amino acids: CASSPGQGASDTQYF.

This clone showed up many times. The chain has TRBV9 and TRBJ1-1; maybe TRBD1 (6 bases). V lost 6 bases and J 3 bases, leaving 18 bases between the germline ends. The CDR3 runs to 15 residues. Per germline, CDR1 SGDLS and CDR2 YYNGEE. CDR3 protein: CASNFLQGADTEAFF. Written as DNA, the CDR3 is TGTGCCAGCAACTTTTTACAGGGAGCGGACACTGAAGCTTTCTTT.

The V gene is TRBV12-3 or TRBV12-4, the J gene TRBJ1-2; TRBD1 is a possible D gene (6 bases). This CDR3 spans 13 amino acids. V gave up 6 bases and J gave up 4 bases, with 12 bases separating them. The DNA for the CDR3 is TGTGCCAGCAGGGGGGGGACAAGCTATGGCTACACCTTC. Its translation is CASRGGTSYGYTF.

The CDR3, as DNA: TGTGCCAGCAGTGCCCCGGGGGAAAAGGGCAATCAGCCCCAGCATTTT. This gives the protein CASSAPGEKGNQPQHF. The J gene is TRBJ1-5, the V gene TRBV28; perhaps TRBD1 as D (5 bases). Germline CDR1 and CDR2: MDHEN and SYDVKM. The CDR3 covers 16 residues. V dropped 5 bases and J dropped 2 bases, with 16 bases sitting between them. Combining the CDR3 with reference TRBV28 and TRBJ1-5 gives the whole variable domain DVKVTQSSRYLVKRTGEKVFLECVQDMDHENMFWYRQDPGLGLRLIYFSYDVKMKEKGDIPEGYSVSREKKERFSLILESASTNQTSMYLCASSAPGEKGNQPQHFGDGTRLSIL.

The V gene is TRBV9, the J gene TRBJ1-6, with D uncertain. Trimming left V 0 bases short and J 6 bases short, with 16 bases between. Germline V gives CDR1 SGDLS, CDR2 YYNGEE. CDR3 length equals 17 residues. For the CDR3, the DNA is TGTGCCAGCAGCGTAGATAGGCGGCGGGAGGGTAATTCACCCCTCCACTTT. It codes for CASSVDRRREGNSPLHF.

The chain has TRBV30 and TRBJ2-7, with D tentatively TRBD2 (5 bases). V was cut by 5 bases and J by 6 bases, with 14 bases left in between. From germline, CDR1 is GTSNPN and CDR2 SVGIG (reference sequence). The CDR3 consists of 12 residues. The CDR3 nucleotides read TGTGCCTGGCGGAGCTCGGGGATCGAGCAGTACTTC. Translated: CAWRSSGIEQYF.

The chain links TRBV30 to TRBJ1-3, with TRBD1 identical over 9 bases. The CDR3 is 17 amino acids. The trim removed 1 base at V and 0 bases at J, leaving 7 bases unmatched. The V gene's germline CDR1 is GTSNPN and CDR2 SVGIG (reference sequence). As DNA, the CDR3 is TGTGCCTGGAGTGGCCGGACAGGGGCGATCTCTGGAAACACCATATATTTT. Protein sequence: CAWSGRTGAISGNTIYF. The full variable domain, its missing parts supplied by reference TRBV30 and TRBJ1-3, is SQTIHQWPATLVQPVGSPLSLECTVEGTSNPNLYWYRQAAGRGLQLLFYSVGIGQISSEVPQNLSASRPQDRQFILSSKKLLLSDSGFYLCAWSGRTGAISGNTIYFGEGSWLTVV.

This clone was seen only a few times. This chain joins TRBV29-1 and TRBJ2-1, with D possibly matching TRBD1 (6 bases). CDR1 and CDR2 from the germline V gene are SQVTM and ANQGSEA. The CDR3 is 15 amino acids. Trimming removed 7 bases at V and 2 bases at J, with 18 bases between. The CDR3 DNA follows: TGCAGCGCCTACGGGGTACAGGGCGCCTACAATGAGCAGTTCTTC. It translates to CSAYGVQGAYNEQFF.

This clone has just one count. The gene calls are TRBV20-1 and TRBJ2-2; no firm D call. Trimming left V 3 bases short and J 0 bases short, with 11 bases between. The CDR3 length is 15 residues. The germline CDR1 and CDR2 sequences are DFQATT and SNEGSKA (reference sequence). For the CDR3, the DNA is TGCAGTGCTAGTTCAGGCACCGCGAACACCGGGGAGCTGTTTTTT. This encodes CSASSGTANTGELFF.

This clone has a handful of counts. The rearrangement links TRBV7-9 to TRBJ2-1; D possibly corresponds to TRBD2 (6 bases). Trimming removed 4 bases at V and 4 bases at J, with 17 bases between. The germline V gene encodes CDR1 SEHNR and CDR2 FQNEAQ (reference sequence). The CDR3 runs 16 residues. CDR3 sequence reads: CASSSTAGTLYNEQFF. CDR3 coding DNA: TGTGCCAGCAGCTCAACGGCCGGGACTCTTTACAATGAGCAGTTCTTC.